Presented here are 5 T cell receptor beta chains from one specimen sequenced in a study of T cells in women clearing cervical HPV infection. This table comes from immunoSEQ multiplex PCR, and its TCRdb copy is limited to in-frame clones, with some not included. The sample data list about 41,000 clones. The specimen was blood buffy coat. The receptor set was obtained from a woman aged 18 to 75 with a cervical HPV16 infection that either progressed to CIN3+ or cleared (not recorded which).

Of note for this clone: The read stops 3 residues short of the end of the CDR3; the missing end is completed from the germline J gene. This chain connects TRBV7-6 to TRBJ2-6; D gene unclear. With 1 base removed from V and 4 bases from J, the gap between germline ends came to 8 bases. The CDR3 is 15 amino acids. Germline values: CDR1 SGHVS, CDR2 FNYEAQ. The covered CDR3 bases are TGTGCCAGCAGCTTAGGGGCATCGGGGGCCAACGTC. Protein product: CASSLGASGANV. From start to end, the CDR3 is CASSLGASGANVLTF.

A remark on this clone: Coverage ceases 3 residues before the CDR3 finishes, and the germline J gene fills in the end. The chain links TRBV5-4 to TRBJ1-2, with a tentative D call TRBD1 (6 bases). The CDR3 runs to 13 residues. Germline V gene lookup returns CDR1 SGHNT and CDR2 YYREEE (reference sequence). Trimming shortened V by 5 bases and J by 6 bases, and 14 bases separated the two germline ends. CDR3 region: CASSTGSRDGYTF. The DNA read from the CDR3 is TGTGCCAGCAGTACAGGGTCCAGGGATGGC.

Of note for this clone: Coverage ceases 3 residues before the CDR3 finishes, and the germline J gene fills in the end. The V and J genes are TRBV2 and TRBJ2-3, with D maybe TRBD2 (6 bases). V was pared by 8 bases and J by 0 bases, with 15 bases between. Germline CDR1 is SNHLY and CDR2 is FYNNEI. This CDR3 is 15 amino acids long. CDR3 bases read: TGTGCCAGCTCGGGGGACTTATCTAGCACAGATACG. Encoded protein: CASSGDLSSTDT. The CDR3 in full is CASSGDLSSTDTQYF.

In the case of this clone: The read comes to an end 3 residues before the CDR3 does, leaving the germline J gene to fill in the end. The J gene is TRBJ2-1, the V gene TRBV20-1, with D maybe TRBD2 (7 bases). V lost 6 bases and J 9 bases, leaving 18 bases between the germline ends. Germline V lookup: CDR1 DFQATT, CDR2 SNEGSKA (reference sequence). The CDR3 sequence is 13 residues long. The CDR3 bases that were read are TGCAGTGCCACCCGAGGGGGGGACGGTGAG. Protein: CSATRGGDGE. In full, the CDR3 is CSATRGGDGEQFF.

CDR3 sequence: CSSRTGDQPQHF. CDR3 DNA, as far as it was read: TGCAGTTCTCGGACAGGGGATCAGCCC. The chain joins TRBV20-1 to TRBJ1-5; 9 bases match TRBD1. The read terminates 3 residues before the CDR3 end, so the remaining end is supplied by the germline J gene. The junction had 4 bases not matched to a gene; V was cut back by 8 bases and J by 5 bases. This CDR3 region has 12 residues. The V gene's germline CDR1 is DFQATT and CDR2 SNEGSKA (reference sequence).